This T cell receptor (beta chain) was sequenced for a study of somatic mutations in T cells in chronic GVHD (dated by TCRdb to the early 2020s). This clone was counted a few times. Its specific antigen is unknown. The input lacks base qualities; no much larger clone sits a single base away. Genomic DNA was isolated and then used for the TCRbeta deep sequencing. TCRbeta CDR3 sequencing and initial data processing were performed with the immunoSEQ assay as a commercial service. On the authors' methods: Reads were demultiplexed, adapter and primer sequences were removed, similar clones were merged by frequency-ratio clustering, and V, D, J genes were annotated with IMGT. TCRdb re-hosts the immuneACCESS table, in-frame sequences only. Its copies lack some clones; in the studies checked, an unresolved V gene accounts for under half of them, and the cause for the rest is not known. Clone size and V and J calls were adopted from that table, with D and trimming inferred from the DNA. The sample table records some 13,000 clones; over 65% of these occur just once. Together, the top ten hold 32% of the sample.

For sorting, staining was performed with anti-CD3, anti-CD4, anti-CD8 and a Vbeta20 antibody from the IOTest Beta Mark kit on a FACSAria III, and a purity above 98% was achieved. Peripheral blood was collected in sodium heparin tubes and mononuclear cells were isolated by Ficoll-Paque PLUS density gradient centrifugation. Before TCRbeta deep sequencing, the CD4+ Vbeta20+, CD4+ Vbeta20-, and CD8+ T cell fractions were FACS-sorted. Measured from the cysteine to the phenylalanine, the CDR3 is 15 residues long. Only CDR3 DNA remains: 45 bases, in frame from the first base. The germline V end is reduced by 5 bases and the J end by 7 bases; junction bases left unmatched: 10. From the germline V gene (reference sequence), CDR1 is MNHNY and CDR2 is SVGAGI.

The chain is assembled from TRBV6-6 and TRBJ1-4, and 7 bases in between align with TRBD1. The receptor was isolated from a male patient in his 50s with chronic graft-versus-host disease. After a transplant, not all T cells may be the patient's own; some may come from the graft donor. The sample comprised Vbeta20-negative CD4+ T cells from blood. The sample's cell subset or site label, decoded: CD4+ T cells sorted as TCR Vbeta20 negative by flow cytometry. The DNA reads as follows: TGTGCCAGCAGTCAAGGACAGGCCGGGACTGAAAAACTGTTTTTT. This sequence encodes CASSQGQAGTEKLFF.